This T cell receptor (beta chain) stems from a study of T cells in narcolepsy. Study context: Donors had narcolepsy type 1 or type 2, or were healthy controls. Study-wide results and caveats: Some memory CD4+ repertoires had no autoreactive clone sequences.

Profiling relied on immunoSEQ multiplex PCR, and the TCRdb table lists in-frame clones only, not all of them. This table has 15,000 to 20,000 clones, 80% to 90% appearing once. In regard to this clone: What it binds is not known.

Germline V gives CDR1 MNHNS, CDR2 SASEGT. This CDR3 has 14 residues. V shed 6 bases and J shed 0 bases, with 9 bases lying between them. This clonotype was sampled from a human donor in good health. This rearrangement joins TRBV6-1 to TRBJ1-5; D possibly corresponds to TRBD1 (5 bases). Material: memory (CD45RA-) CD4+ T cells from blood. CDR3 DNA: TGTGCCAGCAGAGAGGGGCTTAGCAATCAGCCCCAGCATTTT. It codes for CASREGLSNQPQHF.